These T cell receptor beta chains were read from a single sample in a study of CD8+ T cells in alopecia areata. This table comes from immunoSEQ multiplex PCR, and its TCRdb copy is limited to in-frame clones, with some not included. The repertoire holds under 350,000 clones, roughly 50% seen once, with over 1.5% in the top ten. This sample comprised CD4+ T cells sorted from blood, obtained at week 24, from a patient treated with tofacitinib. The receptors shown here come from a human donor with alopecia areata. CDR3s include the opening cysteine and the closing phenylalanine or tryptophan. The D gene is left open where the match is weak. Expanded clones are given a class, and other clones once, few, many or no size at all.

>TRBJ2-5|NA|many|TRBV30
CASEAGNGETQYF
TGTGCTTCCGAGGCCGGGAATGGAGAGACCCAGTACTTC
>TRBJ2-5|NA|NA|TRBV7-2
CASSSDRLRYQETQYF
TGTGCCAGCAGCTCCGACAGGCTACGGTACCAAGAGACCCAGTACTTC
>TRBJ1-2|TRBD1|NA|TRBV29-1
CSVLPRDRGSYTF
TGCAGCGTTCTCCCGAGGGACAGGGGGTCTTACACCTTC
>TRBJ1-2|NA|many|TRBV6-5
CAIRTEPYGYTF
TGTGCCATAAGAACGGAGCCTTATGGCTACACCTTC
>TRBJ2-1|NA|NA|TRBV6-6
CASSTPRGNEQFF
TGTGCCAGCAGTACCCCCCGGGGAAATGAGCAGTTCTTC
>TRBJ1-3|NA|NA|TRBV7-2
CASSLGRRGLSSGNTIYF
TGTGCCAGCAGCTTAGGACGAAGAGGGTTGAGCTCTGGAAACACCATATATTTT
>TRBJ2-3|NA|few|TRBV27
CASSLQPGWTDTQYF
TGTGCCAGCAGTTTACAACCGGGATGGACAGATACGCAGTATTTT
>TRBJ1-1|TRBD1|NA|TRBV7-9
CASSPLTGGAEAFF
TGTGCCAGCAGCCCCCTGACAGGGGGTGCCGAAGCTTTCTTT
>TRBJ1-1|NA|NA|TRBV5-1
CASSAGRMNTEAFF
TGCGCCAGCAGCGCGGGACGGATGAACACTGAAGCTTTCTTT
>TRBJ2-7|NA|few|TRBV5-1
CASSGVFADEQYF
TGCGCCAGCAGCGGGGTGTTTGCGGACGAGCAGTACTTC
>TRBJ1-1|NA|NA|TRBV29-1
CSVQIHTEAFF
TGCAGCGTCCAAATACACACTGAAGCTTTCTTT
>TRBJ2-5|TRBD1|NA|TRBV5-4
CASSGTGTGSETQYF
TGTGCCAGCAGCGGGACCGGGACAGGTAGCGAGACCCAGTACTTC
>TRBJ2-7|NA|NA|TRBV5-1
CASSLEGLDFYEQYF
TGCGCCAGCAGCTTGGAGGGACTGGATTTTTACGAGCAGTACTTC
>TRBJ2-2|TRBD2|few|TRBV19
CASSIASGVNTGELFF
TGTGCCAGTAGTATCGCTAGCGGGGTGAACACCGGGGAGCTGTTTTTT
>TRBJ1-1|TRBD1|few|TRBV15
CATSRDLGQWNTEAFF
TGTGCCACCAGCAGAGATCTGGGACAGTGGAACACTGAAGCTTTCTTT
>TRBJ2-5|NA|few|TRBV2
CASSEGTFFVETQYF
TGTGCCAGCAGTGAGGGGACCTTCTTCGTGGAGACCCAGTACTTC
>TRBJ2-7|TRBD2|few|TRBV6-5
CASSRLVAGDDEQYF
TGTGCCAGCAGTCGACTTGTAGCGGGGGACGACGAGCAGTACTTC
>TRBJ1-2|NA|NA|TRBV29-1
CSVESIRGVGYGYTF
TGCAGCGTTGAGTCCATTCGGGGCGTTGGCTATGGCTACACCTTC
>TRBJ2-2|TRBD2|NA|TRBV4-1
CASSQGRGANTGELFF
TGCGCCAGCAGCCAAGGGCGGGGGGCGAACACCGGGGAGCTGTTTTTT
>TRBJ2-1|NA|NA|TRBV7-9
CASSLASHRVSQFF
TGTGCCAGCAGCTTAGCCTCTCACAGGGTCTCGCAGTTCTTC
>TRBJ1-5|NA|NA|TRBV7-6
CASSQSGNQPQHF
TGTGCCAGCAGCCAATCGGGGAATCAGCCCCAGCATTTT
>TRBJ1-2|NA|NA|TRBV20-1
CSASDNYGYTF
TGCAGTGCTAGCGATAACTATGGCTACACCTTC
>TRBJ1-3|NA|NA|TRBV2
CASSEQGRRGLSF
TGTGCCAGCAGTGAACAGGGCCGTCGGGGGTTAAGTTTT
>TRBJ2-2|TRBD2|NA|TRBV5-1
CASSFGSSGDTGELFF
TGCGCCAGCAGCTTCGGTTCTAGCGGGGACACCGGGGAGCTGTTTTTT
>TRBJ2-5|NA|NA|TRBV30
CAWSVLGVAGETQYF
TGTGCCTGGAGTGTACTGGGGGTAGCAGGGGAGACCCAGTACTTC
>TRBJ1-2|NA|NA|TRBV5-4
CASSLSGTGNYGYTF
TGTGCCAGCAGCCTGTCCGGGACGGGGAATTACGGCTACACCTTC
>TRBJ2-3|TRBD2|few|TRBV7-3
CASSPGTSGGTQYF
TGTGCCAGCAGTCCGGGGACTAGCGGGGGAACGCAGTATTTT
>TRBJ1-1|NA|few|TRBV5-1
CASSFKENTEAFF
TGCGCCAGCAGCTTTAAGGAGAACACTGAAGCTTTCTTT
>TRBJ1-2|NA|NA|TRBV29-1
CSVVGSWPDYGYTF
TGCAGCGTTGTAGGGTCTTGGCCGGACTATGGCTACACCTTC
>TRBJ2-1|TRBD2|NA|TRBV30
CAWSALAGGYNEQFF
TGTGCCTGGAGTGCACTAGCGGGAGGTTACAATGAGCAGTTCTTC
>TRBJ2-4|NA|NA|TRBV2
CASRSIRENIQYF
TGTGCCAGCAGGTCGATTCGGGAGAACATTCAGTACTTC
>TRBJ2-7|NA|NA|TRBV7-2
CASSFGTTYEQYF
TGTGCCAGCAGCTTCGGGACAACCTACGAGCAGTACTTC
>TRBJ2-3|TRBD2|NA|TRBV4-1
CASSRVAGGHVSTDTQYF
TGCGCCAGCAGCCGAGTAGCGGGGGGACATGTTAGCACAGATACGCAGTATTTT
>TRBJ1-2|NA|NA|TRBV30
CAWSVRGTGEYGYTF
TGTGCCTGGAGTGTCAGAGGGACGGGAGAATATGGCTACACCTTC
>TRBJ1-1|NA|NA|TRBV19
CASSIPASPYTEAFF
TGTGCCAGTAGTATACCCGCCAGTCCTTACACTGAAGCTTTCTTT
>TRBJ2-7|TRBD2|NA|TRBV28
CATGGGRWEQYF
TGTGCCACCGGCGGGGGTAGGTGGGAGCAGTACTTC
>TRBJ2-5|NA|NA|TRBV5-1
CASSAGPLQETQYF
TGCGCCAGCAGCGCGGGACCTCTCCAAGAGACCCAGTACTTC
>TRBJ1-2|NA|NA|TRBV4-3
CASSPLVGAVEGYTF
TGCGCCAGCAGCCCGCTGGTTGGGGCCGTTGAGGGCTACACCTTC
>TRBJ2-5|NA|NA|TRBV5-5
CASSLAHGAQETQYF
TGTGCCAGCAGCTTGGCCCATGGGGCCCAAGAGACCCAGTACTTC
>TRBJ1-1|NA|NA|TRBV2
CASSAGGLTEAFF
TGTGCCAGCAGTGCCGGGGGCCTCACTGAAGCTTTCTTT
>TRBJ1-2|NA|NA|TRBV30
CAWSVRGHYGYTF
TGTGCCTGGAGTGTAAGGGGCCACTATGGCTACACCTTC
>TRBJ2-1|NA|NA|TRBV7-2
CASSPPGTYNEQFF
TGTGCCAGCAGCCCCCCCGGGACTTACAATGAGCAGTTCTTC
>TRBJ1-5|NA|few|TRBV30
CAWSVLGGNQPQHF
TGTGCCTGGAGTGTACTTGGGGGGAATCAGCCCCAGCATTTT